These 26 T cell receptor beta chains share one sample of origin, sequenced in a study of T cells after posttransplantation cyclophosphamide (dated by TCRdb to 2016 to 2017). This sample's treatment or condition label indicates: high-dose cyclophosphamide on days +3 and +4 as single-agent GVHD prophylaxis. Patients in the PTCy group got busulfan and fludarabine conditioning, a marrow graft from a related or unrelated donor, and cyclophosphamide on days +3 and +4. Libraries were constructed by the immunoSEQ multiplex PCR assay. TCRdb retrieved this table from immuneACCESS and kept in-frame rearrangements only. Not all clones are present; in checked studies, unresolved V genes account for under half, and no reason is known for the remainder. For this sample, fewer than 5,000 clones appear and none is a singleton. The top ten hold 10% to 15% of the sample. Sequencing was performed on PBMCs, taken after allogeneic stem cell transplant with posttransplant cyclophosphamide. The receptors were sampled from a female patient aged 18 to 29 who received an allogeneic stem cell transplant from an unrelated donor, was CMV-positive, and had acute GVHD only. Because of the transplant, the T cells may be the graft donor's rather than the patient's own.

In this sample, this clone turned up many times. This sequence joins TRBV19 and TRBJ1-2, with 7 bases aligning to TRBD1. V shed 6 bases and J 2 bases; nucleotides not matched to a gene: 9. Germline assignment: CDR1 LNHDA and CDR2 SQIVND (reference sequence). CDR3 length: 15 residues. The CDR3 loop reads CASSLPGTANYGYTF. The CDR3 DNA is TGTGCCAGTAGCCTTCCCGGGACAGCAAACTATGGCTACACCTTC.

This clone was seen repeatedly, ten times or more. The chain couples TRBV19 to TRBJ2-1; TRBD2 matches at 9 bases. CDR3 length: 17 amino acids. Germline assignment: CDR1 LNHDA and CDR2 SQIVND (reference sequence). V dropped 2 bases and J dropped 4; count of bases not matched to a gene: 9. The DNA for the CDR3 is TGTGCCAGTAGTATACATGGGCTAGCGGGAACGTACAATGAGCAGTTCTTC. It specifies CASSIHGLAGTYNEQFF. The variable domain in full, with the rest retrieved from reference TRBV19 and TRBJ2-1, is DGGITQSPKYLFRKEGQNVTLSCEQNLNHDAMYWYRQDPGQGLRLIYYSQIVNDFQKGDIAEGYSVSREKKESFPLTVTSAQKNPTAFYLCASSIHGLAGTYNEQFFGPGTRLTVL.

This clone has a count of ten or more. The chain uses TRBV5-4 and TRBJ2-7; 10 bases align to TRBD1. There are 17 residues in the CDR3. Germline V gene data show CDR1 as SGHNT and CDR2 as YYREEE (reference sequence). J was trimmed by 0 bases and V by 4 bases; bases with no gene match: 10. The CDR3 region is CASSMWGTGAGSYEQYF. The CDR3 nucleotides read TGTGCCAGCAGCATGTGGGGGACAGGGGCAGGCTCCTACGAGCAGTACTTC.

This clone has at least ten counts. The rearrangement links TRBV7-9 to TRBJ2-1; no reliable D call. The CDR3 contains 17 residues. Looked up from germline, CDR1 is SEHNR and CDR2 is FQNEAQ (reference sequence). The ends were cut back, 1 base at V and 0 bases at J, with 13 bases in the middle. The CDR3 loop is CASSLGLGGSSYNEQFF. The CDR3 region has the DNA TGTGCCAGCAGCTTAGGGCTCGGCGGCAGCTCCTACAATGAGCAGTTCTTC.

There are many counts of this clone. The CDR3 spells CASSPTLGGYNEQFF. The CDR3 DNA sequence: TGTGCCAGCAGCCCGACTTTGGGGGGCTACAATGAGCAGTTCTTC. The chain recombines TRBV11-2 with TRBJ2-1; D possibly corresponds to TRBD2 (6 bases). The CDR3 spans 15 residues. Trimming cost V 5 bases and J 3 bases, with 14 bases left between them. Per the germline V gene, CDR1 is SGHAT and CDR2 is FQNNGV. Together with reference TRBV11-2 and TRBJ2-1, the CDR3 gives the full variable domain: EAGVAQSPRYKIIEKRQSVAFWCNPISGHATLYWYQQILGQGPKLLIQFQNNGVVDDSQLPKDRFSAERLKGVDSTLKIQPAKLEDSAVYLCASSPTLGGYNEQFFGPGTRLTVL.

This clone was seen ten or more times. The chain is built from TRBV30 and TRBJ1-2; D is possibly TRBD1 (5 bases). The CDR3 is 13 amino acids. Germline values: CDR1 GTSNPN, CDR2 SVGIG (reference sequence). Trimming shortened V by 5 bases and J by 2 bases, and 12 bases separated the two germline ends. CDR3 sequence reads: CAWSQGFNYGYTF. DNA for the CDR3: TGTGCCTGGTCCCAGGGTTTCAACTATGGCTACACCTTC.

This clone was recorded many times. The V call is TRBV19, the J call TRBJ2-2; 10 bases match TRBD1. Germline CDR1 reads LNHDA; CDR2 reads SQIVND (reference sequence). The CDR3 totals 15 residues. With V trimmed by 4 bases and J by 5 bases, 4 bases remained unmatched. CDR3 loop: CASSTPGQGTGELFF. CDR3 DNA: TGTGCCAGTAGTACTCCGGGACAGGGGACCGGGGAGCTGTTTTTT. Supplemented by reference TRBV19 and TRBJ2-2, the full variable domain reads DGGITQSPKYLFRKEGQNVTLSCEQNLNHDAMYWYRQDPGQGLRLIYYSQIVNDFQKGDIAEGYSVSREKKESFPLTVTSAQKNPTAFYLCASSTPGQGTGELFFGEGSRLTVL.

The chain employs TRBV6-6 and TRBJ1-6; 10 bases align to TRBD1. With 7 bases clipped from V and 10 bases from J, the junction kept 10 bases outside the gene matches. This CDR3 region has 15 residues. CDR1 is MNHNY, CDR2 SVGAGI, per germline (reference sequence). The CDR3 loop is CASTRGDRGTSPLHF. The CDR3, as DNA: TGTGCCAGCACCCGGGGGGACAGGGGAACCTCACCCCTCCACTTT.

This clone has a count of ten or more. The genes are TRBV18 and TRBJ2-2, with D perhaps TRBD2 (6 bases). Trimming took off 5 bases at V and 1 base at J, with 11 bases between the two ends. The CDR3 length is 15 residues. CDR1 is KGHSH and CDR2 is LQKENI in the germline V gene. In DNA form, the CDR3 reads TGTGCCAGCTCAGCAGGGACTTTGAACACCGGGGAGCTGTTTTTT. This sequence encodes CASSAGTLNTGELFF.

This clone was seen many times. As DNA, the CDR3 is TGTGCCAGCAGTTTAGAGACAGGCAGCTCCTACGAGCAGTACTTC. Translating gives CASSLETGSSYEQYF. This chain joins TRBV27 and TRBJ2-7; possible D gene TRBD1, 6 bases. The V gene's germline CDR1 is MNHEY and CDR2 SMNVEV (reference sequence). The CDR3 extends over 15 amino acids. V was clipped by 2 bases and J by 0 bases, with 11 bases between them.

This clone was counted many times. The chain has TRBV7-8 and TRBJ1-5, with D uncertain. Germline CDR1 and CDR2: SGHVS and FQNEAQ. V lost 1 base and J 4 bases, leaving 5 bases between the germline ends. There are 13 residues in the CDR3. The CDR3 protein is CASSLGENQPQHF. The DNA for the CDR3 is TGTGCCAGCAGCTTAGGAGAAAATCAGCCCCAGCATTTT.

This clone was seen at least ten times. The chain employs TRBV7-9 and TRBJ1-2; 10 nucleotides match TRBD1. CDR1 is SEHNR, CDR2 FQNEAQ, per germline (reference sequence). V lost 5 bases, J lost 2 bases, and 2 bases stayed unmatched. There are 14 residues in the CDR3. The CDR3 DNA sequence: TGTGCCAGCAGCCCGGGACAGGGGAACTATGGCTACACCTTC. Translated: CASSPGQGNYGYTF.

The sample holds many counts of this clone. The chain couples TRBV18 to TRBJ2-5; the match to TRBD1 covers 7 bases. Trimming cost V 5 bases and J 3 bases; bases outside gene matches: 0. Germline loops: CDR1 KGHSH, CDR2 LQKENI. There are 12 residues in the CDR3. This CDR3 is CASSGQEETQYF. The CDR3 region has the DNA TGTGCCAGCTCAGGACAGGAAGAGACCCAGTACTTC.

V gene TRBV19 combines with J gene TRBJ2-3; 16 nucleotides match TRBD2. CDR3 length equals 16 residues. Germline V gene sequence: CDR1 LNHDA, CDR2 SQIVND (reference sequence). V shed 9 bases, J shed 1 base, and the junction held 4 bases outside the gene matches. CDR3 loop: CASGTSGRVGTDTQYF. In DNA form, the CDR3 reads TGTGCCAGCGGGACTAGCGGGAGGGTGGGCACAGATACGCAGTATTTT.

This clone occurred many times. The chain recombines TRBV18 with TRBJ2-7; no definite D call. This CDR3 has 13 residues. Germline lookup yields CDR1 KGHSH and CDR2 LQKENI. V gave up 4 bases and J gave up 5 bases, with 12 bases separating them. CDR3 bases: TGTGCCAGCTCACAGTCCCTCACGGACGAGCAGTACTTC. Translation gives CASSQSLTDEQYF.

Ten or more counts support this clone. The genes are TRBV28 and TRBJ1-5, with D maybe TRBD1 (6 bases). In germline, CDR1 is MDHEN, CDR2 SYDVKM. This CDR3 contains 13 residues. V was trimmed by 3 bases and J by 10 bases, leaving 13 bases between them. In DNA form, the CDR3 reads TGTGCCAGCAGTTTTCGGGGGGCAAGCCCCCAGCATTTT. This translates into CASSFRGASPQHF.

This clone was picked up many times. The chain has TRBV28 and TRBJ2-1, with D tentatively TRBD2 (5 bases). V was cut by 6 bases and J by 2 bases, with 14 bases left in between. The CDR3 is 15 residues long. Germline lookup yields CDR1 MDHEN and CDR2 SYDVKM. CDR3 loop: CASSTGFSAYNEQFF. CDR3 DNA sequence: TGTGCCAGCAGCACGGGGTTCAGCGCCTACAATGAGCAGTTCTTC.

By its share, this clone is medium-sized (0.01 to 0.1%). The CDR3 spells CASSPYREDTQYF. The CDR3 region has the DNA TGTGCCAGCAGTCCTTACAGGGAAGATACGCAGTATTTT. The chain combines TRBV6-6 with TRBJ2-3; a weak D match, TRBD1 (6 bases). Germline CDR1 and CDR2: MNHNY and SVGAGI (reference sequence). Trimming took off 5 bases at V and 5 bases at J, with 11 bases between the two ends. The CDR3 length is 13 residues.

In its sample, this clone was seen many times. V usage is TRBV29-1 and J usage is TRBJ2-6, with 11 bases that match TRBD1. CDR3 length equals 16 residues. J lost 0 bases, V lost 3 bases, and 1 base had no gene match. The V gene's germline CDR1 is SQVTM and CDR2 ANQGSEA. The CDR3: CSVEGTGGSGANVLTF. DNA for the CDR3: TGCAGCGTTGAGGGGACAGGGGGCTCTGGGGCCAACGTCCTGACTTTC.

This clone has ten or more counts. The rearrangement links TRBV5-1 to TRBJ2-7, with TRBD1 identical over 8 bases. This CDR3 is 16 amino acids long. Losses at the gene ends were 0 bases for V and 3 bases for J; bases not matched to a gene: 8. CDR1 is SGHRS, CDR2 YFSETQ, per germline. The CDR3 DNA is TGCGCCAGCAGCTTGGCCCCGGGACAGGCCCTCTACGAGCAGTACTTC. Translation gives CASSLAPGQALYEQYF.

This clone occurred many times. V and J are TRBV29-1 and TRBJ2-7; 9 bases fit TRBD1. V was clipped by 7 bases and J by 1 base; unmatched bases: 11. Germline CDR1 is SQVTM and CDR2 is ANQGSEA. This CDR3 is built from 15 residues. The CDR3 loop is CSAFSGTGKSYEQYF. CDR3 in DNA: TGCAGCGCCTTTTCCGGGACAGGGAAATCCTACGAGCAGTACTTC.

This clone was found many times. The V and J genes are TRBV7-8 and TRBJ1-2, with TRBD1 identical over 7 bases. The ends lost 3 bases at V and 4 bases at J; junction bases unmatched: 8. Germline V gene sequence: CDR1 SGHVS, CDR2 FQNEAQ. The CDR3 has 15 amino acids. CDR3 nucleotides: TGTGCCAGCAGCTTTCTTCGACAGGGAGGCTATGGCTACACCTTC. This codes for CASSFLRQGGYGYTF.

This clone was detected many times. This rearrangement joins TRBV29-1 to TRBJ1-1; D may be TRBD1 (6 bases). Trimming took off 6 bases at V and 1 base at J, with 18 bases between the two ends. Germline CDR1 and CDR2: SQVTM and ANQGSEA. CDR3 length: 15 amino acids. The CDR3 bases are TGCAGCGTGAGGGGCGGGCAGGGGCGGAACACTGAAGCTTTCTTT. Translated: CSVRGGQGRNTEAFF.

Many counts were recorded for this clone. The chain's CDR3 is CATSRGKAGNTEAFF. The CDR3 DNA reads TGTGCCACCAGCAGAGGAAAAGCAGGGAACACTGAAGCTTTCTTT. This chain connects TRBV15 to TRBJ1-1, with D unresolved. The germline gives CDR1 LNHNV, CDR2 YYDKDF (reference sequence). The V end was cut by 1 base, the J end by 1 base, with 10 bases between. The CDR3 is 15 residues long.

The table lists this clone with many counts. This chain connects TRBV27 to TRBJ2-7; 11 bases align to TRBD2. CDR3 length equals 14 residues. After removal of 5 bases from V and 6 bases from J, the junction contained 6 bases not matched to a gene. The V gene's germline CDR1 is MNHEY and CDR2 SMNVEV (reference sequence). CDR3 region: CASSQLAGVSEQYF. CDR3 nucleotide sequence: TGTGCCAGCAGTCAACTAGCGGGAGTTTCCGAGCAGTACTTC.

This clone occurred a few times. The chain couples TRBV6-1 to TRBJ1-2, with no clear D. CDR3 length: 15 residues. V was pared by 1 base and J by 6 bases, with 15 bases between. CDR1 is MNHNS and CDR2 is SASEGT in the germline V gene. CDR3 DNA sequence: TGTGCCAGCAGTGAAGTGAGGGCCATCTTCGATGGCTACACCTTC. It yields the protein CASSEVRAIFDGYTF.